Reported below is one TCR beta chain. Its antigen is as yet unknown. This record belongs to a study of T cell responses to AZD1222 COVID-19 vaccine. Findings and caveats of the study: There were mostly white British donors and more females than males, and clonal diversity was possibly underestimated. Only a handful of AZD1222 recipients tested seropositive at baseline.

V lost 0 bases and J lost 11, with 13 bases in between. There are 13 residues in the CDR3. Germline V gene lookup returns CDR1 LNHNV and CDR2 YYDKDF (reference sequence). TCRdb's copy holds only in-frame clones and misses some; the assay was immunoSEQ multiplex PCR. The top ten clones hold 1.5% to 2% of a sample with about 120,000 clones, approximately 90% of them seen once. The receptor's source is an adult in good health. The gene calls are TRBV15 and TRBJ1-1; no firm D call. Sequenced material: peripheral blood, taken on day 0 of AZD1222 vaccination. CDR3 amino acids: CATSRDLSRWAFF. The CDR3, as DNA: TGTGCCACCAGCAGAGATCTGTCCCGGTGGGCTTTCTTT.